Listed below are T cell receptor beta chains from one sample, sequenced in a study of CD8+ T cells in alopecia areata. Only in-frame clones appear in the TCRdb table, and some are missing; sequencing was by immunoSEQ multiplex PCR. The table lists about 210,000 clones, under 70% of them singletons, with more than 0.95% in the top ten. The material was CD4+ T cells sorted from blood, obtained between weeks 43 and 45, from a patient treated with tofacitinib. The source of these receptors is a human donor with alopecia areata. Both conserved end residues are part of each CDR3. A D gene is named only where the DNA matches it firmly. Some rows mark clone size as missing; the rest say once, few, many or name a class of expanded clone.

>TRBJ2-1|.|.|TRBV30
CAWTQRFYNEQFF
TGTGCCTGGACGCAGCGTTTCTACAATGAGCAGTTCTTC
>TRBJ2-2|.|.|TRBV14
CASSQRSGRTGELFF
TGTGCCAGCAGCCAAAGGTCGGGGAGGACCGGGGAGCTGTTTTTT
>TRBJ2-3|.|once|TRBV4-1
CASSHGDKSRYTQYF
TGCGCCAGCAGCCATGGGGATAAAAGCCGGTATACGCAGTATTTT
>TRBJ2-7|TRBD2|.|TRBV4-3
CASSQDLRGGPYEQYF
TGCGCCAGCAGCCAAGATCTACGGGGGGGCCCCTACGAGCAGTACTTC
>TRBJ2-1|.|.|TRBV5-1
CASSFLGRGSYNEQFF
TGCGCCAGCAGCTTTTTAGGCAGGGGCTCCTACAATGAGCAGTTCTTC
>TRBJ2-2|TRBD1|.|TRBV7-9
CASSRATGPSTGELFF
TGTGCCAGCAGCCGGGCGACAGGGCCTTCCACCGGGGAGCTGTTTTTT
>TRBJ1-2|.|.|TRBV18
CASSPSDGGYTF
TGTGCCAGCTCACCTTCGGACGGAGGCTACACCTTC
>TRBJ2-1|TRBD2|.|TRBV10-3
CAISTAGGPIQFF
TGTGCCATCAGCACAGCGGGGGGCCCAATACAGTTCTTC
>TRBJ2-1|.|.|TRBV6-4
CASSDSANNEQFF
TGTGCCAGCAGTGACTCTGCAAACAATGAGCAGTTCTTC
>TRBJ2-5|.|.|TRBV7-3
CASSLGSSETQYF
TGTGCCAGCAGCTTAGGGAGCAGCGAGACCCAGTACTTC
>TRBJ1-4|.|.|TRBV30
CAWSLTATNEKLFF
TGTGCCTGGAGTTTGACAGCAACTAATGAAAAACTGTTTTTT
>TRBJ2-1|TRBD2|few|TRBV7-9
CASSLDEGLAGPYNEQFF
TGTGCCAGCAGCTTAGACGAGGGACTAGCGGGACCCTACAATGAGCAGTTCTTC
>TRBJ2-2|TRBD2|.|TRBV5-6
CASSGLAGDYRSWELFF
TGTGCCAGCAGCGGACTAGCGGGGGACTATCGGTCCTGGGAGCTGTTTTTT
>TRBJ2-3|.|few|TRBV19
CASSIAGAGADTQYF
TGTGCCAGTAGTATAGCGGGGGCTGGCGCAGATACGCAGTATTTT
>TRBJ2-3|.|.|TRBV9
CASSVAAGAADTQYF
TGTGCCAGCAGCGTAGCGGCAGGGGCAGCAGATACGCAGTATTTT
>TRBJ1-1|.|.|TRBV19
CASSIDTPNTEAFF
TGTGCCAGTAGTATCGACACTCCGAACACTGAAGCTTTCTTT
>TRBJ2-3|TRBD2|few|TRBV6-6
CASSRGGGTDTQYF
TGTGCCAGCAGCCGGGGGGGCGGCACAGATACGCAGTATTTT
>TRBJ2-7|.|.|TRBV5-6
CASSLDRVREQYF
TGTGCCAGCAGCTTGGACAGGGTCCGCGAGCAGTACTTC